This TCR beta chain was found in a study of human T cells and chemical hapten exposure (dated by TCRdb to 2020 to 2023). Regarding the study in general: For sensitization, 2% DPC in acetone was applied to a roughly 2 cm by roughly 2 cm area of upper inner arm skin. Throughout the study period of 20 to 25 weeks, patients also received therapeutic DPC doses to the scalp every week. Patch testing was done on the upper back using Finn chambers containing 0.01% DPC, and results were scored after 6 days according to International Contact Dermatitis Research Group standards. Most of the patients in the cohort were female, and the cohort covered alopecia areata with under or over 50% scalp involvement, alopecia totalis and alopecia universalis. The libraries were sequenced as a pool, and the TCR yield per sample differed mostly because of small variations in library volumes within the pool. Peripheral blood TCR repertoire changes were tracked in vivo in alopecia patients during primary and secondary sensitization to the hapten diphenylcyclopropenone (DPC). Blood samples were taken from patients before sensitization (week 0) and at 2, 6 and about 24 weeks after DPC sensitization. Twenty-nine alopecia patients gave blood for TCR sequencing at one to four time points (pre-sensitization, 2, 6 and 24 weeks).

The meaning of the sample's time point label: pre-sensitization, week 0. In light of the paper, this sample's treatment or condition label describes: therapeutic diphenylcyclopropenone sensitization with weekly scalp DPC. At each patch-test visit, blood was drawn before the patch test was applied. Patients were considered eligible if aged 18 to 70, diagnosed with alopecia and deemed suitable for DPC therapy, and patients were excluded if pregnant. Total RNA was extracted from unfractionated whole blood collected in Tempus Blood RNA tubes. Library construction relied on RACE. Sequenced using a NextSeq 500. Library preparation attached unique molecular identifiers to individual cDNA molecules for quantitative, reproducible TCR counting. Each blood RNA sample was used to sequence both TCR alpha and TCR beta chains. On the study's bioinformatics: The median number of TCRs per sample was around 96,000, ranging from about 20,000 to 750,000. The Decombinator software suite was used to annotate V, J and CDR3 in the TCR reads. For the PS versus PT1 abundance plots, all samples were subsampled to the same number of TCRs (28,000). TCRs were defined as expanded if absent before sensitization and observed at least eight times at the 2-week time point. TCRdb reprocessing: public reads trimmed at Q25 with fastp, clones called with MiXCR, in-frame beta chains kept. Rows with a matching CDR3 protein are joined into one entry that keeps the most common DNA and genes. These V and J calls derive from TCRdb rather than the authors' analysis. In all, the sample holds roughly 81,000 distinct CDR3 sequences, and around 8.8% of those were seen once. Clones ranked in the top ten supply 2.6% of the sample.

This clonotype turned up a few times. Its antigen remains unidentified. Within one base of it there is no much larger clone, and no base qualities were kept. Results the study describes overall, beyond this receptor: Patch test score correlated positively with the number of PT1 expanded TCRs, reaching significance at thresholds 8, 16 and 32 but not at 4. Significantly more large CDR3 similarity clusters were formed by expanded TCRs than by pre-sensitization or healthy control sets, consistent with antigen-driven responses. DPC sensitization did not change the number of TCRs with a frequency above 1 in 1000, and there was no evidence of changes in global repertoire structure. Alopecia, a presumed autoimmune disease, was present in all patients, so the immune response of the patients might differ from that of healthy individuals. Repeated subsampling changed both the strength of the expansion versus patch-test correlation and the threshold at which that correlation became significant.

V is pared back by 0 bases and J by 5 bases, with 11 bases lying between the germline termini. The CDR3 numbers 15 residues from cysteine through phenylalanine. The DNA shown is the 45-base CDR3, in frame from base 1. Via the germline V gene, CDR1 is SGHTA and CDR2 FQGNSA. The V and J segments used are TRBV7-2 and TRBJ2-1; the D segment could be TRBD2, given 5 matching bases. The sequence came from a man aged 40-49 years with alopecia areata. Some clones in this sample may be carry-over from other donors' samples. Specimen: whole blood, collected in connection with sensitization to the hapten diphenylcyclopropenone (DPC). The CDR3 sequence is CASSLAASLDNEQFF. The DNA is as follows: TGTGCCAGCAGCTTAGCGGCTAGCCTCGACAATGAGCAGTTCTTC.